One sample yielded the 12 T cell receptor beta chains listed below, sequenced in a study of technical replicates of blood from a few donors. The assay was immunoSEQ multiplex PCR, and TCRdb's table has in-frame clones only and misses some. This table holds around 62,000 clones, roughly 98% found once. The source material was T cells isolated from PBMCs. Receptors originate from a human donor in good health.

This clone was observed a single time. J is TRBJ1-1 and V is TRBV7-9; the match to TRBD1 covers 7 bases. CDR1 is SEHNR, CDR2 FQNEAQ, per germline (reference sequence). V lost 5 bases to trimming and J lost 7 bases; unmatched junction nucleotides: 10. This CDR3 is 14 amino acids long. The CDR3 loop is CASSPAGGGGEAFF. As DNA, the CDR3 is TGTGCCAGCAGCCCCGCAGGGGGAGGAGGTGAAGCTTTCTTT.

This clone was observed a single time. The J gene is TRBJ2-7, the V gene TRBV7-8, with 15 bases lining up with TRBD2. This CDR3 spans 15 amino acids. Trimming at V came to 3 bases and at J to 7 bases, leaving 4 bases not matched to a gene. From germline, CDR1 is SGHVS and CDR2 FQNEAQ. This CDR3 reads CASSFGTSGGWEQYF. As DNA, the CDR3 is TGTGCCAGCAGCTTCGGGACTAGCGGGGGGTGGGAGCAGTACTTC.

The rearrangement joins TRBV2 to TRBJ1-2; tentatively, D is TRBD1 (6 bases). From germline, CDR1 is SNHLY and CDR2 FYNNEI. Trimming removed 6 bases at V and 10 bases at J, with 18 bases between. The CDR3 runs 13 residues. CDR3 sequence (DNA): TGTGCCAGCAGACCATCCGGGACACCCTTCTACACCTTC. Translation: CASRPSGTPFYTF.

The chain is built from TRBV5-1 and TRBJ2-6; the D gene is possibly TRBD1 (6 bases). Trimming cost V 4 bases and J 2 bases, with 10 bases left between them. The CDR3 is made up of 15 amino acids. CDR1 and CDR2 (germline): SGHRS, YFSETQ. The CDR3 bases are TGCGCCAGCAGCGGCAGGGGCACTGGGGCCAACGTCCTGACTTTC. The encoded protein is CASSGRGTGANVLTF.

The CDR3 DNA reads as TGCGCCAGCAGCCAAGCCCTTTGGCAGGGGAACACCGGGGAGCTGTTTTTT. Residues: CASSQALWQGNTGELFF. This chain links TRBV4-1 with TRBJ2-2, with D possibly matching TRBD1 (5 bases). Germline V lookup: CDR1 MGHRA, CDR2 YSYEKL. Trimming took off 1 base at V and 1 base at J, with 13 bases between the two ends. CDR3 length: 17 residues.

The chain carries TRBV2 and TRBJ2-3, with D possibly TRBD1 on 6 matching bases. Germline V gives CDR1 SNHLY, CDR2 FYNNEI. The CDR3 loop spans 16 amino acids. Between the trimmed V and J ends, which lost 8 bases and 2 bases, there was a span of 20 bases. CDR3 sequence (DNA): TGTGCCAGCCGAGGCTCAGGGGTTTCCCCCACAGATACGCAGTATTTT. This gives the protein CASRGSGVSPTDTQYF. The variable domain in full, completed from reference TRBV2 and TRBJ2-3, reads EPEVTQTPSHQVTQMGQEVILRCVPISNHLYFYWYRQILGQKVEFLVSFYNNEISEKSEIFDDQFSVERPDGSNFTLKIRSTKLEDSAMYFCASRGSGVSPTDTQYFGPGTRLTVL.

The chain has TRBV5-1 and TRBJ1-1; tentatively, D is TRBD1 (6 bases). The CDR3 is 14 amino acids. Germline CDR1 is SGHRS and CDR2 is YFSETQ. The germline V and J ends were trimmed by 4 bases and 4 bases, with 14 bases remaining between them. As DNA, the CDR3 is TGCGCCAGCAGCGGACAGACCGTGGGCACTGAAGCTTTCTTT. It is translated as CASSGQTVGTEAFF.

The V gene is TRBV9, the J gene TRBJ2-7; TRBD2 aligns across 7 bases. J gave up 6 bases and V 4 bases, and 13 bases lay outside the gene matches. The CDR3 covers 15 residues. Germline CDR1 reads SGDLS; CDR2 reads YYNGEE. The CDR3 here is CASSTASGTFGEQYF. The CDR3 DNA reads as TGTGCCAGCAGCACCGCCAGCGGGACCTTTGGCGAGCAGTACTTC.

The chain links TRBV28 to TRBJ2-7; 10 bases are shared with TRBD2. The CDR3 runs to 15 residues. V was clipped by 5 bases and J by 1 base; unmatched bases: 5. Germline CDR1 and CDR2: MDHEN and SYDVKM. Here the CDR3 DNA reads TGTGCCAGCAGTCGAGGGACTAGCGTTTCCTACGAGCAGTACTTC. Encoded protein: CASSRGTSVSYEQYF.

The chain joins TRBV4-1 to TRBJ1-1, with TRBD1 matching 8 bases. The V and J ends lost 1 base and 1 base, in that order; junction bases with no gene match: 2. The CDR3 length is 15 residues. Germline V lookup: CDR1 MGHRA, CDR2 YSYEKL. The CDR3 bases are TGCGCCAGCAGCCAAGGGACAGGGACGAACACTGAAGCTTTCTTT. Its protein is CASSQGTGTNTEAFF.

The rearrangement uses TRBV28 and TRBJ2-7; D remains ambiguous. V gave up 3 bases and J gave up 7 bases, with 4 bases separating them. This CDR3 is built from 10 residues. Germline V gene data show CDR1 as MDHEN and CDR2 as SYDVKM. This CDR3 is CASSFSEQYF. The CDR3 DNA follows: TGTGCCAGCAGTTTTTCAGAGCAGTACTTC.

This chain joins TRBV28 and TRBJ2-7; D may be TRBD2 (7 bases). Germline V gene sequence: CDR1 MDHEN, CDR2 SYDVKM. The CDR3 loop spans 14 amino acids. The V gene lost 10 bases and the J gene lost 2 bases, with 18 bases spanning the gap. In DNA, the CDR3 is TGTGCCACCATCCGAGGGGGGGAGGCCTACGAGCAGTACTTC. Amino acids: CATIRGGEAYEQYF. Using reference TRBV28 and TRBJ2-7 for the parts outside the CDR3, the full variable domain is DVKVTQSSRYLVKRTGEKVFLECVQDMDHENMFWYRQDPGLGLRLIYFSYDVKMKEKGDIPEGYSVSREKKERFSLILESASTNQTSMYLCATIRGGEAYEQYFGPGTRLTVT.